Each of the 4 T cell receptor beta chains below was sequenced from the same sample in a study of blood T cell repertoires in COVID-19 (dated by TCRdb to about 2020). Library method: the immunoSEQ multiplex PCR assay. TCRdb took this table from immuneACCESS and kept in-frame rearrangements with V and J called. Such tables lack part of the clones; where checked against another copy, unresolved V genes explain under half of the gap, and the rest is unexplained. This sample has about 140,000 clones in its table, and over 60% of those were observed once. The top ten clones comprise over 4% of the sample. The sequenced sample was peripheral blood. Receptors were obtained from a woman older than 75 with active or convalescent COVID-19.

The chain is built from TRBV2 and TRBJ1-1; the D gene is possibly TRBD1 (6 bases). In germline, CDR1 is SNHLY, CDR2 FYNNEI. Trimming cost V 7 bases and J 3 bases, with 18 bases left between them. CDR3 length: 15 amino acids. The CDR3 DNA follows: TGTGCCAGCAACCCCCTCACACAGGGCTACACTGAAGCTTTCTTT. Translating it yields CASNPLTQGYTEAFF.

The chain combines TRBV5-6 with TRBJ2-5; 8 positions match TRBD2. Germline assignment: CDR1 SGHDT and CDR2 YYEEEE. V lost 4 bases, J lost 5 bases, and 16 bases stayed unmatched. The CDR3 is 17 amino acids. The CDR3 protein is CASSVWQAGGRWETQYF. In DNA, the CDR3 is TGTGCCAGCAGCGTATGGCAGGCGGGGGGCCGTTGGGAGACCCAGTACTTC.

There are a few counts of this clone. The chain joins TRBV19 to TRBJ2-7, with D unclear. Trimming took 3 bases from V and 5 from J, leaving 14 bases between them. The CDR3 consists of 14 residues. Germline CDR1 is LNHDA and CDR2 is SQIVND (reference sequence). CDR3 bases: TGTGCCAGTAGTATTAAGACACGACCCCACGAGCAGTACTTC. Its translation: CASSIKTRPHEQYF.

The table lists this clone with a few counts. The rearrangement links TRBV7-9 to TRBJ2-2, with TRBD1 identical over 7 bases. The J segment lost 3 bases and the V segment lost 1 base, leaving 2 bases of the junction unmatched. Per germline, CDR1 SEHNR and CDR2 FQNEAQ (reference sequence). This CDR3 has 15 residues. Here the CDR3 reads CASSLVQGYTGELFF. CDR3 nucleotides: TGTGCCAGCAGCTTAGTACAGGGGTACACCGGGGAGCTGTTTTTT.